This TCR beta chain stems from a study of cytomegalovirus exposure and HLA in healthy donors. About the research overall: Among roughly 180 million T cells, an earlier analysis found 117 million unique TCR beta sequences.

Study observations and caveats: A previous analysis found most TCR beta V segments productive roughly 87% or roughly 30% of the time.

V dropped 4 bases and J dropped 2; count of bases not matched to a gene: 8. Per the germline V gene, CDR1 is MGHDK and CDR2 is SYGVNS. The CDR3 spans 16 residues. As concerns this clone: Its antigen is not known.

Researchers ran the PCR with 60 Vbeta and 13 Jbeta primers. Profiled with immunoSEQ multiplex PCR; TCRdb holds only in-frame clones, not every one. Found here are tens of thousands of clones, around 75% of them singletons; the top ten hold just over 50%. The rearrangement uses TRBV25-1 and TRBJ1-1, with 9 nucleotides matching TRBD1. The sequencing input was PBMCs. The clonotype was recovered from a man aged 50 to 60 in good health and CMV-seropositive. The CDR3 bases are TGTGCCAGCAGTGTGGGACAGGGAATGGGAAACACTGAAGCTTTCTTT. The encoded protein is CASSVGQGMGNTEAFF.